Listed here are 22 T cell receptor beta chains from one sample, sequenced in a study of patients and donors after allogeneic stem cell transplantation. TCRdb itself ran the RT-PCR reads through MiXCR, one entry per CDR3 protein. The sample includes 150,000 to 200,000 distinct CDR3 sequences, 25% to 35% of them seen just once. Input material: blood, either unsorted or a sorted T cell fraction (not recorded which). Receptors originate from a human donor who was either an allogeneic HSCT recipient or a stem cell or donor lymphocyte infusion donor (not recorded which). It is not recorded whose cells these are; they may come from a transplant donor.

The rearrangement uses TRBV12-3 or TRBV12-4 and TRBJ2-2, with a weak D call TRBD2 (6 bases). The CDR3 consists of 12 residues. V was cut by 6 bases and J by 8 bases, with 10 bases left in between. The CDR3, as DNA: TGTGCCAGCAGCTCCGGGGGAGGGGAGCTGTTTTTT. The encoded protein is CASSSGGGELFF.

Here the CDR3 reads CATSRDLVGPVQYF. The CDR3 DNA follows: TGTGCCACCAGCAGAGATCTCGTGGGCCCCGTTCAGTACTTC. V and J are TRBV15 and TRBJ2-4; D gene ambiguous. Trimming took off 0 bases at V and 11 bases at J, with 14 bases between the two ends. The CDR3 sequence is 14 residues long. The germline V gene encodes CDR1 LNHNV and CDR2 YYDKDF (reference sequence).

This clonotype appeared many times. CDR3 nucleotides: TGTGCCACCAGGACAGGGTTGGGTTCACCCCTCCACTTT. Translated, it gives CATRTGLGSPLHF. The chain has TRBV27 and TRBJ1-6, with 8 positions matching TRBD1. Trimming took 10 bases from V and 9 from J; bases not matched to a gene: 8. The CDR3 covers 13 residues. Germline assignment: CDR1 MNHEY and CDR2 SMNVEV (reference sequence).

The chain joins TRBV5-1 to TRBJ2-1; D is perhaps TRBD2 (6 bases). Germline V gene lookup returns CDR1 SGHRS and CDR2 YFSETQ. CDR3 length equals 15 residues. The germline V and J ends were trimmed by 5 bases and 1 base, with 13 bases remaining between them. CDR3 DNA sequence: TGCGCCAGCAGTTCGAGCGGGCCGTCCTACAATGAGCAGTTCTTC. It translates to CASSSSGPSYNEQFF.

V is TRBV5-1 and J is TRBJ2-5; D might be TRBD1 or TRBD2, each matching 6 bases. The CDR3 has 15 residues. Trimming removed 5 bases at V and 4 bases at J, with 18 bases between. Germline CDR1 SGHRS, CDR2 YFSETQ. The CDR3 nucleotides are TGCGCCAGCAGTCGAGGTTGGGGGGCTACAGAGACCCAGTACTTC. Translating gives CASSRGWGATETQYF.

This clonotype was counted a few times. The V and J genes are TRBV29-1 and TRBJ2-3; 13 nucleotides agree with TRBD2. V shed 8 bases and J 8 bases; nucleotides not matched to a gene: 10. The germline CDR1 and CDR2 sequences are SQVTM and ANQGSEA. This CDR3 has 14 residues. The DNA of the CDR3 is TGCAGCTATCCGCGGACTAGCGGGAGAGGTACGCAGTATTTT. Translation: CSYPRTSGRGTQYF.

The sample holds many counts of this clonotype. CDR3 sequence (DNA): TGTGCCAGCAAACAGGCGTTTAGCAATCAGCCCCAGCATTTT. Protein product: CASKQAFSNQPQHF. This rearrangement joins TRBV6-1 to TRBJ1-5, with D tentatively TRBD1 (5 bases). Germline CDR1 reads MNHNS; CDR2 reads SASEGT. The V end lost 7 bases, the J end lost 0 bases, and 10 bases lay between the germline ends. This CDR3 region has 14 residues.

The chain recombines TRBV4-1 with TRBJ2-1, with 10 bases identical to TRBD2. This CDR3 region has 16 residues. The V gene's germline CDR1 is MGHRA and CDR2 YSYEKL. Unmatched junction bases numbered 3, after V lost 1 base and J lost 3 bases. CDR3 bases: TGCGCCAGCAGCCAAGGGAGGACTAGCGGCTACAATGAGCAGTTCTTC. It specifies CASSQGRTSGYNEQFF.

This clonotype appeared a few times. The rearrangement joins TRBV9 to TRBJ2-3, with 9 bases matching TRBD2. The V and J ends lost 3 bases and 2 bases, in that order; junction bases with no gene match: 7. The germline CDR1 and CDR2 sequences are SGDLS and YYNGEE. This CDR3 spans 16 amino acids. CDR3 sequence: CASSGGLAKTTDTQYF. Here the CDR3 DNA reads TGTGCCAGCAGCGGTGGACTAGCGAAGACCACAGATACGCAGTATTTT.

This clonotype came up a few times. The chain uses TRBV27 and TRBJ2-7, with 7 bases matching TRBD2. CDR1 is MNHEY and CDR2 is SMNVEV in the germline V gene (reference sequence). Trimming at V came to 5 bases and at J to 3 bases, leaving 10 bases not matched to a gene. The CDR3 extends over 15 amino acids. CDR3 nucleotides: TGTGCCAGCAGTCCGAGGACTAGAAAGGGCTACGAGCAGTACTTC. It encodes CASSPRTRKGYEQYF.

Ten or more counts support this clonotype. This chain links TRBV10-3 with TRBJ1-6; 10 bases fit TRBD1. The CDR3 length is 13 residues. Germline CDR1 reads ENHRY; CDR2 reads SYGVKD. With 6 bases clipped from V and 10 bases from J, the junction kept 3 bases outside the gene matches. CDR3 loop: CAIRTGGGSPLHF. CDR3 bases: TGTGCCATCAGGACAGGGGGCGGGTCACCCCTCCACTTT.

This clonotype was seen only a few times. V gene TRBV20-1 combines with J gene TRBJ1-6; TRBD1 matches at 9 bases. With 4 bases clipped from V and 19 bases from J, the junction kept 11 bases outside the gene matches. CDR1 is DFQATT, CDR2 SNEGSKA, per germline (reference sequence). The CDR3 length is 12 residues. The CDR3 region has the DNA TGCAGTGCTAAGGTCGTGGGGACAGGGCTACACTTT. The encoded protein is CSAKVVGTGLHF.

This chain joins TRBV12-3 or TRBV12-4 and TRBJ1-5; unclear D gene. This CDR3 has 13 amino acids. Trimming removed 2 bases at V and 9 bases at J, with 11 bases between. This CDR3 reads CASSLQAHGPQHF. The CDR3 DNA follows: TGTGCCAGCAGTTTACAGGCCCATGGGCCCCAGCATTTT.

This clonotype was seen at least ten times. V is TRBV5-1 and J is TRBJ2-1; possibly TRBD1 or TRBD2 for D (5 bases each). The CDR3 length is 14 residues. Trimming pared 4 bases from V and 8 bases from J, leaving 16 bases between. The germline gives CDR1 SGHRS, CDR2 YFSETQ. Here the CDR3 DNA reads TGCGCCAGCAGCCGGCAAGCAGGGAGCTATGAGCAGTTCTTC. Protein sequence: CASSRQAGSYEQFF.

This clonotype has just a few counts. The chain has TRBV27 and TRBJ1-1; D remains unclear. Germline V CDR1 and CDR2: MNHEY, SMNVEV (reference sequence). The germline V and J ends were trimmed by 6 bases and 8 bases, with 19 bases remaining between them. The CDR3 is 14 amino acids. CDR3 bases: TGTGCCAGCAGCCATCTAGGTGGGGTAGAAGAAGCTTTCTTT. Residues: CASSHLGGVEEAFF.

This clonotype was detected a few times. This chain uses TRBV28 with TRBJ1-3, with unresolved D. V gave up 4 bases and J gave up 2 bases, with 9 bases separating them. Germline assignment: CDR1 MDHEN and CDR2 SYDVKM. The CDR3 is 14 residues long. The CDR3 is CASSSFSAGNTIYF. The CDR3 DNA reads TGTGCCAGCAGTTCCTTCTCCGCTGGAAACACCATATATTTT. The variable domain in full, with the rest retrieved from reference TRBV28 and TRBJ1-3, is DVKVTQSSRYLVKRTGEKVFLECVQDMDHENMFWYRQDPGLGLRLIYFSYDVKMKEKGDIPEGYSVSREKKERFSLILESASTNQTSMYLCASSSFSAGNTIYFGEGSWLTVV.

The chain couples TRBV12-3 or TRBV12-4 to TRBJ1-5; the D gene is possibly TRBD1 (5 bases). This CDR3 region has 13 residues. V gave up 7 bases and J gave up 10 bases, with 17 bases separating them. In nucleotides, the CDR3 is TGTGCCAGCACCCTGGGGGATTTTCGTCCCCAGCATTTT. This encodes CASTLGDFRPQHF.

For this clonotype: An end of the junction differs from the germline gene, which may be a read error. The chain is built from TRBV7-9 and TRBJ2-1, with TRBD2 as a possible D gene (5 bases). CDR1 SEHNR and CDR2 FQNEAQ come from the germline V gene (reference sequence). This CDR3 has 11 amino acids. CDR3 amino acids: CASSRSEGDHF. In DNA, the CDR3 is TGTGCCAGCAGCCGTAGTGAGGGAGACCACTTC.

At least ten counts were recorded for this clonotype. This chain joins TRBV6-2 or TRBV6-3 and TRBJ1-5; the D gene is possibly TRBD1 (6 bases). This CDR3 is built from 13 residues. Germline loops: CDR1 MNHEY, CDR2 SVGEGT. The V and J ends lost 5 bases and 6 bases respectively, with 11 bases between them. In nucleotides, the CDR3 is TGTGCCAGCAGTCTACAGGGCAGTCAGCCCCAGCATTTT. Protein sequence: CASSLQGSQPQHF.

This clonotype was observed a handful of times. The chain uses TRBV6-5 and TRBJ1-5, with D possibly being TRBD1 (6 bases). V was pared by 0 bases and J by 2 bases, with 8 bases between. The CDR3 is 15 amino acids. Germline CDR1 MNHEY, CDR2 SVGAGI. The CDR3 region is CASSYSQGGNQPQHF. The CDR3 bases are TGTGCCAGCAGTTACTCACAGGGTGGCAATCAGCCCCAGCATTTT.

In this sample, this clonotype turned up a few times. The chain employs TRBV6-5 and TRBJ1-1; 7 bases fit TRBD1. Per the germline V gene, CDR1 is MNHEY and CDR2 is SVGAGI. V lost 10 bases to trimming and J lost 5 bases; unmatched junction nucleotides: 10. The CDR3 has 13 amino acids. The CDR3 DNA follows: TGTGCCACCCGTCCGGCAGGGGGGACTGAAGCTTTCTTT. Amino acids: CATRPAGGTEAFF.

This chain uses TRBV3-1 with TRBJ1-1; possible D gene TRBD1, 6 bases. This CDR3 comprises 14 residues. V lost 4 bases and J 4 bases, leaving 13 bases between the germline ends. Germline CDR1 reads LGHDT; CDR2 reads YNNKEL (reference sequence). The CDR3 region is CASSRPGGATEAFF. The CDR3 bases are TGTGCCAGCAGCCGCCCTGGGGGGGCCACTGAAGCTTTCTTT.